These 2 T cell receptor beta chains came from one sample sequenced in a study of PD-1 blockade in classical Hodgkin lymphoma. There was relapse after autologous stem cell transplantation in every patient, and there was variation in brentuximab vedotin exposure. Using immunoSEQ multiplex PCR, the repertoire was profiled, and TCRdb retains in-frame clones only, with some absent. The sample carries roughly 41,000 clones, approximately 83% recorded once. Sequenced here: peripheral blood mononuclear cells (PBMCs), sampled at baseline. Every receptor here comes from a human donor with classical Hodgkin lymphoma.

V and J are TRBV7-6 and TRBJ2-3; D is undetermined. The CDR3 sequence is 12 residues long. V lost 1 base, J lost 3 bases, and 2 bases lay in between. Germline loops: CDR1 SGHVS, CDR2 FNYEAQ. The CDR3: CASSLETDTQYF. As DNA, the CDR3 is TGTGCCAGCAGCTTAGAGACAGATACGCAGTATTTT.

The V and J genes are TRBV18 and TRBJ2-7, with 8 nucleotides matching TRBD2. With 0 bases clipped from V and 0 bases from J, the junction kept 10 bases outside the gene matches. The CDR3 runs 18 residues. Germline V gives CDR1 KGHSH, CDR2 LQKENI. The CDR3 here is CASSPPRPSGPSSYEQYF. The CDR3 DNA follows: TGTGCCAGCTCACCACCTCGTCCTAGCGGGCCGAGCTCCTACGAGCAGTACTTC.